This is a list of T cell receptor beta chains from one sample in a study of cytomegalovirus exposure and HLA in healthy donors. The table came from immunoSEQ multiplex PCR; TCRdb's copy has only in-frame clones and leaves some out. The sample holds around 70,000 clones, roughly two thirds seen once. Sequencing was done on a sample of PBMCs. These receptors came from a man in his sixties in good health and CMV-seropositive. Each CDR3 is given with its conserved first and last residue. The D gene is left open where the match is weak. Clone size is shown for a subset of rows, as once, few, many or a class of expanded clone.

d_call: TRBD2; j_call: TRBJ2-1; v_call: TRBV5-4; clone_size: few; cdr3_nt: TGTGCCAGCAGCGGGATAGCGGGGGCCTCCTACAATGAGCAGTTCTTC; cdr3_aa: CASSGIAGASYNEQFF
d_call: TRBD1; j_call: TRBJ1-4; v_call: TRBV5-1; clone_size: NA; cdr3_nt: TGCGCCAGCAGGGAGGGACAGGCCGGGGAAAAACTGTTTTTT; cdr3_aa: CASREGQAGEKLFF
d_call: NA; j_call: TRBJ2-7; v_call: TRBV4-1; clone_size: NA; cdr3_nt: TGCGCCAGCAGCTATGGACAGATCTACGAGCAGTACTTC; cdr3_aa: CASSYGQIYEQYF
d_call: TRBD2; j_call: TRBJ2-2; v_call: TRBV7-9; clone_size: once; cdr3_nt: TGTGCCAGCAGCCGGCCCACTAGCGAGCACGGGGAGCTGTTTTTT; cdr3_aa: CASSRPTSEHGELFF
d_call: NA; j_call: TRBJ1-6; v_call: TRBV6-1; clone_size: NA; cdr3_nt: TGTGCCAGCAGTGAGTACGGGGGTATTGTAAATTCACCCCTCCACTTT; cdr3_aa: CASSEYGGIVNSPLHF
d_call: TRBD1; j_call: TRBJ2-1; v_call: TRBV7-9; clone_size: NA; cdr3_nt: TGTGCCAGCAGCCGACAGGGCGAGCAGTTCTTC; cdr3_aa: CASSRQGEQFF
d_call: TRBD1; j_call: TRBJ2-1; v_call: TRBV27; clone_size: few; cdr3_nt: TGTGCCAGCAGCGACCCTGGACAGGGCCTCAATGAGCAGTTCTTC; cdr3_aa: CASSDPGQGLNEQFF
d_call: NA; j_call: TRBJ1-6; v_call: TRBV7-8; clone_size: once; cdr3_nt: TGTGCCAGCAGCCCTCCCCGTAGGGAGGTTTGGTCTTCACCCCTCCACTTT; cdr3_aa: CASSPPRREVWSSPLHF
d_call: TRBD2; j_call: TRBJ2-1; v_call: TRBV5-1; clone_size: few; cdr3_nt: TGCGCCAGCAGCTTGACTAGCGGGGGGTACAATGAGCAGTTCTTC; cdr3_aa: CASSLTSGGYNEQFF
d_call: NA; j_call: TRBJ2-5; v_call: TRBV10-2; clone_size: NA; cdr3_nt: TGCGCCAGCAGAGCTAAGGTAGCGACCCAGTACTTC; cdr3_aa: CASRAKVATQYF
d_call: NA; j_call: TRBJ1-2; v_call: TRBV7-2; clone_size: NA; cdr3_nt: TGTGCTAGCAGCTATGGGGCACGGGGCTACACCTTC; cdr3_aa: CASSYGARGYTF
d_call: TRBD2; j_call: TRBJ2-1; v_call: TRBV5-8; clone_size: NA; cdr3_nt: TGTGCCAGCAGCTCCCGGACTAGCTTCAATGAGCAGTTCTTC; cdr3_aa: CASSSRTSFNEQFF
d_call: NA; j_call: TRBJ1-1; v_call: TRBV9; clone_size: NA; cdr3_nt: TGTGCCAGCAGCCTCAGCGGGGGGCCGACTGAAGCTTTCTTT; cdr3_aa: CASSLSGGPTEAFF
d_call: NA; j_call: TRBJ2-2; v_call: TRBV7-6; clone_size: once; cdr3_nt: TGTGCCAGCAGCTCCCAAAACGGGGAGCTGTTTTTT; cdr3_aa: CASSSQNGELFF
d_call: NA; j_call: TRBJ1-5; v_call: TRBV6-5; clone_size: few; cdr3_nt: TGTGCCAGCAGTTACAAAGCCGATAGCAATCAGCCCCAGCATTTT; cdr3_aa: CASSYKADSNQPQHF
d_call: NA; j_call: TRBJ1-5; v_call: TRBV27; clone_size: NA; cdr3_nt: TGTGCCAGCAGTCCTAGGGGTGGCCATCAGCCCCAGCATTTT; cdr3_aa: CASSPRGGHQPQHF
d_call: NA; j_call: TRBJ2-2; v_call: TRBV7-9; clone_size: few; cdr3_nt: TGTGCCAGCAGCTTAACAGAAGACCGGGAGCTGTTTTTT; cdr3_aa: CASSLTEDRELFF
d_call: NA; j_call: TRBJ1-1; v_call: TRBV7-2; clone_size: NA; cdr3_nt: TGTGCCAGCAGCTTAGTAGTATCGATGAACACTGAAGCTTTCTTT; cdr3_aa: CASSLVVSMNTEAFF
d_call: TRBD1; j_call: TRBJ2-7; v_call: TRBV7-9; clone_size: NA; cdr3_nt: TGTGCCAGCAGCGACCGGGACAGGGGCTACGAGCAGTACTTC; cdr3_aa: CASSDRDRGYEQYF
d_call: NA; j_call: TRBJ2-7; v_call: TRBV6-1; clone_size: NA; cdr3_nt: TGTGCCAGCAGTTTACCCCAAAAGAACTCCTACGAGCAGTACTTC; cdr3_aa: CASSLPQKNSYEQYF
d_call: NA; j_call: TRBJ1-4; v_call: TRBV6-5; clone_size: NA; cdr3_nt: TGTGCCAGCAGTTCCGCACAGTTTATGAATGAAAAACTGTTTTTT; cdr3_aa: CASSSAQFMNEKLFF
d_call: NA; j_call: TRBJ2-2; v_call: TRBV10-3; clone_size: NA; cdr3_nt: TGTGCCATCAGTGAGAACGGACAGCTTCGGGAGCTGTTTTTT; cdr3_aa: CAISENGQLRELFF
d_call: NA; j_call: TRBJ1-6; v_call: TRBV4-1; clone_size: few; cdr3_nt: TGCGCCAGCAGCCAAGGGGGGGGGCTCAGGGAGGCCCTCCACTTT; cdr3_aa: CASSQGGGLREALHF
d_call: TRBD1; j_call: TRBJ2-5; v_call: TRBV28; clone_size: NA; cdr3_nt: TGTGCCAGCAGTTCAGGGGGACCCCCGGAAGAGACCCAGTACTTC; cdr3_aa: CASSSGGPPEETQYF
d_call: NA; j_call: TRBJ2-5; v_call: TRBV19; clone_size: NA; cdr3_nt: TGTGCCAGTAGCACAGGGGAGGCGGAGACCCAGTACTTC; cdr3_aa: CASSTGEAETQYF
d_call: NA; j_call: TRBJ2-3; v_call: TRBV19; clone_size: NA; cdr3_nt: TGTGCCAGTAGTATAAACAGCCCAGATACGCAGTATTTT; cdr3_aa: CASSINSPDTQYF
d_call: TRBD1; j_call: TRBJ1-6; v_call: TRBV10-3; clone_size: NA; cdr3_nt: TGTGCCATCAGGACAGGGATCGAACACAATTCACCCCTCCACTTT; cdr3_aa: CAIRTGIEHNSPLHF
d_call: NA; j_call: TRBJ1-5; v_call: TRBV28; clone_size: few; cdr3_nt: TGTGCCAGCACCGACGGACAGAGCAATCAGCCCCAGCATTTT; cdr3_aa: CASTDGQSNQPQHF
d_call: TRBD1; j_call: TRBJ1-4; v_call: TRBV7-9; clone_size: few; cdr3_nt: TGTGCCAGCAGCCGCTCCGGGACAGCTAATGAAAAACTGTTTTTT; cdr3_aa: CASSRSGTANEKLFF
d_call: TRBD1; j_call: TRBJ2-7; v_call: TRBV28; clone_size: NA; cdr3_nt: TGTGCCAGTCCCGGGACAGGGACCTACGAGCAGTACTTC; cdr3_aa: CASPGTGTYEQYF
d_call: NA; j_call: TRBJ1-6; v_call: TRBV7-9; clone_size: NA; cdr3_nt: TGTGCCAGCAGCTTCGAGGGCTTTGCTAATTCACCCCTCCACTTT; cdr3_aa: CASSFEGFANSPLHF
d_call: NA; j_call: TRBJ2-1; v_call: TRBV7-2; clone_size: NA; cdr3_nt: TGTGCCAGCAGCTTAGCTCGTAGTAGCTCCTACAATGAGCAGTTCTTC; cdr3_aa: CASSLARSSSYNEQFF
d_call: NA; j_call: TRBJ2-1; v_call: TRBV27; clone_size: few; cdr3_nt: TGTGCCAGCAGCCCAGTGGGCGGGATGGTCCATGAGCAGTTCTTC; cdr3_aa: CASSPVGGMVHEQFF
d_call: TRBD2; j_call: TRBJ2-3; v_call: TRBV5-1; clone_size: NA; cdr3_nt: TGCGCCAGCAGGGAGGCTAGCGGGTTTGAGGATACGCAGTATTTT; cdr3_aa: CASREASGFEDTQYF
d_call: TRBD1; j_call: TRBJ1-1; v_call: TRBV29-1; clone_size: few; cdr3_nt: TGCAGCGCTGGGACAGTTGAAGCTTTCTTT; cdr3_aa: CSAGTVEAFF
d_call: TRBD2; j_call: TRBJ2-5; v_call: TRBV30; clone_size: NA; cdr3_nt: TGTGCCTGGAGTGCACCGGGGACTAGCGAGACCCAGTACTTC; cdr3_aa: CAWSAPGTSETQYF
d_call: NA; j_call: TRBJ2-1; v_call: TRBV14; clone_size: NA; cdr3_nt: TGTGCCAGCAGCCATACCGGGAGCCGATACAATGAGCAGTTCTTC; cdr3_aa: CASSHTGSRYNEQFF
d_call: TRBD2; j_call: TRBJ2-1; v_call: TRBV27; clone_size: NA; cdr3_nt: TGTGCCAGCAGTAGCGGGGGGAATTCCTACAATGAGCAGTTCTTC; cdr3_aa: CASSSGGNSYNEQFF
d_call: TRBD2; j_call: TRBJ2-1; v_call: TRBV10-1; clone_size: few; cdr3_nt: TGCGCCAGCAGTCTTAGCACAACGGGGGGGTACAATGAGCAGTTCTTC; cdr3_aa: CASSLSTTGGYNEQFF
d_call: NA; j_call: TRBJ1-1; v_call: TRBV6-5; clone_size: NA; cdr3_nt: TGTGCCAGCAGTTACGATCGGGGGGCGAACACTGAAGCTTTCTTT; cdr3_aa: CASSYDRGANTEAFF
d_call: TRBD1; j_call: TRBJ1-4; v_call: TRBV5-5; clone_size: NA; cdr3_nt: TGTGCCAGCAGCTTGGGAAGGGGGCCGGATGAAAAACTGTTTTTT; cdr3_aa: CASSLGRGPDEKLFF
d_call: NA; j_call: TRBJ1-6; v_call: TRBV5-1; clone_size: NA; cdr3_nt: TGCGCCAGCTTGTTGGGCAATTCACCCCTCCACTTT; cdr3_aa: CASLLGNSPLHF
d_call: TRBD1; j_call: TRBJ1-1; v_call: TRBV7-2; clone_size: few; cdr3_nt: TGTGCCAGCAGCCCCGGACAGGGGAACACTGAAGCTTTCTTT; cdr3_aa: CASSPGQGNTEAFF